These T cell receptor beta chains were read from a single sample in a study of patients and donors after allogeneic stem cell transplantation. One entry per CDR3 protein results from TCRdb running MiXCR on the RT-PCR reads. The sample lists 410,000 or so distinct CDR3 sequences, about a sixth seen once, with 7.2% in the top ten. Source material: blood, either unsorted or a sorted T cell fraction (not recorded which). Receptors were obtained from a human donor who was either an allogeneic HSCT recipient or a stem cell or donor lymphocyte infusion donor (not recorded which). It is not recorded whose cells these are; they may come from a transplant donor. Each CDR3 is given with its conserved first and last residue.

J | V | CDR3
TRBJ1-2 | TRBV6-1 | CASSNQGQNYGYTF
TRBJ2-1 | TRBV6-4 | CASQREGTSGRMGNEQFF
TRBJ2-1 | TRBV6-1 | CASSLRTSGSWGYNEQFF
TRBJ2-1 | TRBV12-3/TRBV12-4 | CASSLLGGVNEQFF
TRBJ2-4 | TRBV12-3/TRBV12-4 | CASSKGRLAKNIQYF
TRBJ2-1 | TRBV5-6 | CASSLRATFTYNEQFF
TRBJ2-3 | TRBV12-3/TRBV12-4 | CASRRQGRDTQYF
TRBJ2-3 | TRBV4-2 | CASSQLGLEPGTDTQYF
TRBJ2-3 | TRBV10-3 | CAISRTSPSTDTQYF
TRBJ2-2 | TRBV19 | CASSKGQTNAGELFF
TRBJ1-1 | TRBV5-1 | CASRSDRGRTEAFF
TRBJ2-3 | TRBV6-5 | CASSYGRDRVGDTQYF
TRBJ2-1 | TRBV4-2 | CASSQEGGGSSYNEQFF
TRBJ2-2 | TRBV7-3 | CASSLTSGGIGELFF
TRBJ2-6 | TRBV6-1 | CASSRGSLSGANVLTF
TRBJ1-5 | TRBV28 | CASFVGGAQHF
TRBJ1-1 | TRBV6-2/TRBV6-3 | CASSSLRHGGPLEAFF
TRBJ1-2 | TRBV20-1 | CSARGGLRGYTF
TRBJ2-5 | TRBV20-1 | CSARSRTPWPQYF
TRBJ2-2 | TRBV6-4 | CASSATWGAGELFF
TRBJ1-2 | TRBV9 | CASSVGPGINYGYTF
TRBJ1-5 | TRBV7-2 | CASSLDAGQPQHF
TRBJ2-7 | TRBV7-6 | CASSLWVGVNSYEQYF
TRBJ2-1 | TRBV18 | CASSPADSSYNEQFF
TRBJ2-1 | TRBV28 | CASLGWAILYNEQFF
TRBJ1-2 | TRBV4-1 | CASSPAGTGSYGYTF
TRBJ2-1 | TRBV5-1 | CASSLNRGLNEQFF
TRBJ2-5 | TRBV5-1 | CASSWGQGRGETQYF